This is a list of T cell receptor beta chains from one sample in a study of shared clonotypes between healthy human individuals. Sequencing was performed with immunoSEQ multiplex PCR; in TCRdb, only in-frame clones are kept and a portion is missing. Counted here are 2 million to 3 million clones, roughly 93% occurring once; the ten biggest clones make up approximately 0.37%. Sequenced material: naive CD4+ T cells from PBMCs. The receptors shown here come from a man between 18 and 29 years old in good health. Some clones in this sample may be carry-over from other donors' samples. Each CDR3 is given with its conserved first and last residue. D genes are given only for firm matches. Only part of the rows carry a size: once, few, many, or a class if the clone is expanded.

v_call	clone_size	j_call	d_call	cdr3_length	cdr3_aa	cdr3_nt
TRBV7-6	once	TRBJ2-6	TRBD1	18	CASSFTSGQSSGANVLTF	TGTGCCAGCAGCTTTACCTCGGGACAGAGCTCTGGGGCCAACGTCCTGACTTTC
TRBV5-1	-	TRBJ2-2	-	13	CASSLEDSGELFF	TGCGCCAGCAGCTTGGAAGACTCCGGGGAGCTGTTTTTT
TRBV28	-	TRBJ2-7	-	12	CASRRPPLEQYF	TGTGCCAGCAGACGCCCCCCCCTAGAGCAGTACTTC
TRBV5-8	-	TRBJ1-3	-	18	CASTKDFLPGGSGNTIYF	TGTGCCAGCACAAAAGACTTCCTGCCGGGGGGATCGGGAAACACCATATATTTT
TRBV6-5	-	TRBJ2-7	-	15	CASTITWDGEYEQYF	TGTGCCAGCACCATAACTTGGGACGGCGAGTACGAGCAGTACTTC
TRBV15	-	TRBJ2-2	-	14	CATSRVRNTGELFF	TGTGCCACCAGCAGAGTGAGGAACACCGGGGAGCTGTTTTTT
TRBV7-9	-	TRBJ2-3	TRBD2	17	CASSPRLAFTSTDTQYF	TGTGCCAGCAGCCCGAGACTAGCGTTCACTAGCACAGATACGCAGTATTTT
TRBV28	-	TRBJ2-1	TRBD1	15	CASRGTGKRGNEQFF	TGTGCCAGCAGAGGGACAGGGAAGCGGGGCAATGAGCAGTTCTTC
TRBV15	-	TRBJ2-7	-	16	CATSRAILDGGDEQYF	TGTGCCACCAGCAGAGCAATCTTGGACGGTGGCGACGAGCAGTACTTC
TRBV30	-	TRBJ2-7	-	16	CAWSVERRQREDEQYF	TGTGCCTGGAGTGTAGAAAGGCGTCAAAGGGAAGACGAGCAGTACTTC
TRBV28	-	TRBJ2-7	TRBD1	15	CASSRFGQGTYEQYF	TGTGCCAGCAGTCGATTCGGACAGGGCACCTACGAGCAGTACTTC
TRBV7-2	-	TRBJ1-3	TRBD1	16	CASSPHRDSPGNTIYF	TGTGCCAGCAGCCCCCACCGGGACAGCCCTGGAAACACCATATATTTT
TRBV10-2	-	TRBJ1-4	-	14	CASGTREGDEKLFF	TGCGCCAGCGGGACCAGGGAAGGAGATGAAAAACTGTTTTTT
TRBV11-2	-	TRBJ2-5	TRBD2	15	CASSLALAGRETQYF	TGTGCCAGCAGCTTGGCACTAGCGGGACGGGAGACCCAGTACTTC
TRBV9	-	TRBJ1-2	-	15	CASSTRVGGPYGYTF	TGTGCCAGCAGCACCCGGGTCGGGGGACCCTATGGCTACACCTTC
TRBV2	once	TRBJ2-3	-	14	CASSMGGDQDTQYF	TGTGCCAGCAGTATGGGCGGGGATCAAGATACGCAGTATTTT
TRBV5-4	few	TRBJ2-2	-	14	CASSSDSYTGELFF	TGTGCCAGCAGCTCCGACAGCTACACCGGGGAGCTGTTTTTT
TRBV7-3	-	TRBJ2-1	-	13	CASSFSRGGEQFF	TGTGCCAGCAGCTTCAGTAGGGGCGGTGAGCAGTTCTTC
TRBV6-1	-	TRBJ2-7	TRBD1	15	CASSDRDRGRFEQYF	TGTGCCAGCAGTGATAGGGACAGGGGGAGATTCGAGCAGTACTTC
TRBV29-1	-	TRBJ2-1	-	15	CSVEGDKTGYNEQFF	TGCAGCGTTGAAGGGGACAAGACGGGGTACAATGAGCAGTTCTTC
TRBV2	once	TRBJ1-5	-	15	CASRGMEGSNQPQHF	TGTGCCAGTCGGGGAATGGAGGGGAGCAATCAGCCCCAGCATTTT
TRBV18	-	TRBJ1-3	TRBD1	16	CASSTGQGFSGNTIYF	TGTGCCAGCTCAACGGGACAGGGCTTCTCTGGAAACACCATATATTTT
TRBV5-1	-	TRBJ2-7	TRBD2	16	CASSLQGLAGDREQYF	TGCGCCAGCAGCTTGCAGGGACTAGCGGGAGACCGCGAGCAGTACTTC
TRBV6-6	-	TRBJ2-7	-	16	CASSPAGPLGEYEQYF	TGTGCCAGCAGCCCCGCTGGTCCCCTGGGGGAGTACGAGCAGTACTTC
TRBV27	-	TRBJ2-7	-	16	CASSLGRDILSYEQYF	TGTGCCAGCAGTTTGGGTCGGGACATCCTCTCCTACGAGCAGTACTTC
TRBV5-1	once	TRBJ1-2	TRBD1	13	CASSLTGTYGYTF	TGCGCCAGCAGCCTGACAGGGACCTATGGCTACACCTTC
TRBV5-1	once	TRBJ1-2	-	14	CASSLLGARNGYTF	TGCGCCAGCAGCTTGTTGGGGGCGCGGAATGGCTACACCTTC
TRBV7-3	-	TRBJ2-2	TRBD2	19	CASSPAPGTSGRGTGELFF	TGTGCCAGCAGCCCTGCACCGGGGACTAGCGGGAGGGGGACCGGGGAGCTGTTTTTT
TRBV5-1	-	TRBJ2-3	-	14	CASGAGTGVDTQYF	TGCGCCAGCGGCGCGGGGACGGGAGTAGATACGCAGTATTTT
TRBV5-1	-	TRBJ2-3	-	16	CASSPPLVAATDTQYF	TGCGCCAGCAGCCCCCCACTGGTGGCGGCGACAGATACGCAGTATTTT
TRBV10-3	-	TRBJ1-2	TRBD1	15	CAISERGQGPKGYTF	TGTGCCATCAGTGAGCGGGGACAGGGCCCGAAGGGCTACACCTTC
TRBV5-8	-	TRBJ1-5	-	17	CASSLWSHSESNQPQHF	TGTGCCAGCAGCTTGTGGTCCCACAGTGAGAGCAATCAGCCCCAGCATTTT
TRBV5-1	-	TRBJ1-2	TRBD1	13	CASSQQGANGYTF	TGCGCCAGCAGCCAACAGGGGGCGAATGGCTACACCTTC
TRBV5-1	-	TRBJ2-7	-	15	CASSLGGQSFYEQYF	TGCGCCAGCAGCCTGGGGGGTCAGAGCTTCTACGAGCAGTACTTC
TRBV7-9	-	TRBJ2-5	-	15	CASSLVGRGAETQYF	TGTGCCAGCAGCTTAGTCGGTAGGGGGGCTGAGACCCAGTACTTC
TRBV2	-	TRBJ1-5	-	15	CASKRTDNSNQPQHF	TGTGCCAGCAAGAGGACGGATAATAGCAATCAGCCCCAGCATTTT
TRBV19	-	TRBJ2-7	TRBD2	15	CASSPSGLAGYEQYF	TGTGCCAGTAGTCCGAGCGGGCTAGCGGGATACGAGCAGTACTTC